A single sample is the source of the 32 T cell receptor beta chains below, sequenced in a study of blood T cell repertoires in COVID-19. Using immunoSEQ multiplex PCR, the repertoire was profiled, and TCRdb retains in-frame clones only, with some absent. The sample records about 190,000 clones, over 80% being singletons. Sequencing input: peripheral blood. The receptor source for this set is a woman in her 30s with acute or convalescent COVID-19.

The genes are TRBV5-6 and TRBJ1-1; 8 nucleotides match TRBD1. The V gene end was trimmed by 4 bases and the J gene end by 0 bases; junction bases not matched to a gene: 5. The CDR3 contains 15 residues. The germline gives CDR1 SGHDT, CDR2 YYEEEE. In DNA, the CDR3 is TGTGCCAGCAGCCCAACGACAGGGGTGAACACTGAAGCTTTCTTT. This gives the protein CASSPTTGVNTEAFF.

The chain uses TRBV28 and TRBJ2-7, with 10 positions matching TRBD1. Germline V gives CDR1 MDHEN, CDR2 SYDVKM. This CDR3 is built from 15 residues. Germline trimming cut 7 bases from V and 4 bases from J; bases unmatched to any gene: 10. The CDR3 loop reads CASIRQGASWYEQYF. The CDR3 DNA sequence: TGTGCCAGCATTAGACAGGGGGCGAGTTGGTACGAGCAGTACTTC.

The V and J genes are TRBV15 and TRBJ2-4; a weak D match, TRBD1 (6 bases). V dropped 7 bases and J dropped 4 bases, with 17 bases sitting between them. This CDR3 comprises 15 residues. Germline V gives CDR1 LNHNV, CDR2 YYDKDF (reference sequence). CDR3 amino acids: CATNPGHLQKNIQYF. In nucleotides, the CDR3 is TGTGCCACCAACCCGGGACACCTGCAAAAAAACATTCAGTACTTC.

The chain carries TRBV28 and TRBJ1-2; no definite D call. Germline-derived CDR1 and CDR2 are MDHEN and SYDVKM. V lost 6 bases, J lost 2 bases, and 7 bases lay in between. This CDR3 spans 12 amino acids. DNA of the CDR3: TGTGCCAGCAGCCCACGGAACTATGGCTACACCTTC. This codes for CASSPRNYGYTF.

Remarks on this clone: This may come from a read error, since a much larger clone is one base off. The chain joins TRBV19 to TRBJ2-7; TRBD1 agrees at 8 bases. The CDR3 sequence is 15 residues long. Germline V gives CDR1 LNHDA, CDR2 SQIVND (reference sequence). Unmatched junction bases numbered 10, after V lost 3 bases and J lost 6 bases. CDR3 DNA sequence: TGTGCCAGTAGTATGAAGGACAGGGACTCTGGCGAGCAGTACTTC. The encoded protein is CASSMKDRDSGEQYF.

The chain is built from TRBV5-4 and TRBJ2-7; TRBD1 matches 9 bases. This CDR3 is built from 15 residues. Germline-derived CDR1 and CDR2 are SGHNT and YYREEE (reference sequence). J lost 2 bases, V lost 4 bases, and 7 bases had no gene match. The CDR3 DNA sequence: TGTGCCAGCAGCGGGAACAGGGGGCCAACCTACGAGCAGTACTTC. Encoded protein: CASSGNRGPTYEQYF.

V usage is TRBV7-2 and J usage is TRBJ1-6; D is perhaps TRBD1 (6 bases). V lost 5 bases and J 7 bases, leaving 12 bases between the germline ends. Germline values: CDR1 SGHTA, CDR2 FQGNSA. The CDR3 is made up of 14 amino acids. This CDR3 is CASSHRTENSPLHF. The CDR3 DNA is TGTGCCAGCAGCCACCGGACAGAGAATTCACCCCTCCACTTT.

This clone was seen a handful of times. This chain connects TRBV18 to TRBJ1-2, with TRBD1 identical over 9 bases. This CDR3 has 14 amino acids. Trimming cost V 3 bases and J 8 bases; bases outside gene matches: 7. The germline V gene encodes CDR1 KGHSH and CDR2 LQKENI. DNA for the CDR3: TGTGCCAGCTCACCGAACAGGGGGCATGTCGGCTACACCTTC. Its translation: CASSPNRGHVGYTF. Based on the CDR3 plus reference TRBV18 and TRBJ1-2, the full variable domain is NAGVMQNPRHLVRRRGQEARLRCSPMKGHSHVYWYRQLPEEGLKFMVYLQKENIIDESGMPKERFSAEFPKEGPSILRIQQVVRGDSAAYFCASSPNRGHVGYTFGSGTRLTVV.

The chain joins TRBV5-1 to TRBJ2-7, with D uncertain. Trimming stripped 3 bases from V and 2 bases from J, with 12 bases between. The CDR3 contains 14 residues. The germline CDR1 and CDR2 sequences are SGHRS and YFSETQ. The CDR3 region has the DNA TGCGCCAGCAGCTGGGCAGCAGTTCCCTACGAGCAGTACTTC. This translates into CASSWAAVPYEQYF.

The chain combines TRBV6-4 with TRBJ2-2; D not resolved. This CDR3 region has 13 residues. V was trimmed by 8 bases and J by 3 bases, leaving 10 bases between them. In germline, CDR1 is MRHNA, CDR2 SNTAGT. CDR3 in DNA: TGTGCCAGCCGATCGGGTGACACCGGGGAGCTGTTTTTT. Encoded protein: CASRSGDTGELFF.

The gene calls are TRBV28 and TRBJ1-4, with D possibly being TRBD1 (6 bases). The CDR3 runs 15 residues. V was cut by 0 bases and J by 5 bases, with 10 bases left in between. Germline assignment: CDR1 MDHEN and CDR2 SYDVKM. The DNA for the CDR3 is TGTGCCAGCAGTTTATGGTTAGGGGGAAATGAAAAACTGTTTTTT. Translation: CASSLWLGGNEKLFF.

This rearrangement joins TRBV10-3 to TRBJ1-2, with D maybe TRBD1 (5 bases). The V end was cut by 1 base, the J end by 2 bases, with 11 bases between. The CDR3 runs to 15 residues. Germline-derived CDR1 and CDR2 are ENHRY and SYGVKD. The CDR3 is CAISEWGVSNYGYTF. The CDR3 bases are TGTGCCATCAGTGAGTGGGGGGTGTCGAACTATGGCTACACCTTC.

CDR3 protein: CASSYSEGFVYGYTF. The CDR3 DNA reads TGTGCCAGCAGTTACTCAGAGGGCTTCGTCTATGGCTACACCTTC. The chain uses TRBV6-2 or TRBV6-3 and TRBJ1-2; the D is unclear. CDR1 is MNHEY, CDR2 SVGEGT, per germline. This CDR3 region has 15 residues. Trimming stripped 0 bases from V and 4 bases from J, with 12 bases between.

A single count supports this clone. DNA of the CDR3: TGTGCCACCAGCAGAGAGAGGCGCATGGAGCAGTTCTTC. Translation gives CATSRERRMEQFF. The V gene is TRBV15, the J gene TRBJ2-1; unclear D gene. With 0 bases removed from V and 10 bases from J, the gap between germline ends came to 10 bases. CDR1 LNHNV and CDR2 YYDKDF come from the germline V gene (reference sequence). The CDR3 sequence is 13 residues long.

The CDR3 coding sequence is TGCGCCAGCAGCCAAGTTGTGCTAGGGGTAGGTGACCAAGAGACCCAGTACTTC. This codes for CASSQVVLGVGDQETQYF. The rearrangement links TRBV4-1 to TRBJ2-5; the D gene is possibly TRBD1 (5 bases). Germline V lookup: CDR1 MGHRA, CDR2 YSYEKL. The CDR3 is 18 amino acids. V was shortened by 1 base and J by 0 bases, with 18 bases between the two germline ends.

The V and J genes are TRBV29-1 and TRBJ2-7; D may be TRBD2 (6 bases). The germline V and J ends were trimmed by 0 bases and 7 bases, with 16 bases remaining between them. The germline V gene encodes CDR1 SQVTM and CDR2 ANQGSEA. CDR3 length equals 14 residues. The CDR3 DNA is TGCAGCGTTGAAGATAAGTTGGGACTCGGTGAGCAGTACTTC. Encoded protein: CSVEDKLGLGEQYF.

This chain links TRBV7-2 with TRBJ2-7; D is unresolved. The length of the CDR3 is 13 residues. Trimming took off 4 bases at V and 4 bases at J, with 11 bases between the two ends. Germline V gene sequence: CDR1 SGHTA, CDR2 FQGNSA. CDR3 loop: CASSYGLEYEQYF. DNA of the CDR3: TGTGCCAGCAGCTATGGTTTAGAGTACGAGCAGTACTTC.

The table lists this clone with a few counts. V gene TRBV7-6 combines with J gene TRBJ2-3; D uncertain. CDR1 and CDR2 (germline): SGHVS, FNYEAQ. This CDR3 contains 12 residues. Deletions cut 5 bases from V and 10 bases from J, with 13 bases between. Here the CDR3 DNA reads TGTGCCAGCAGCCCGGGTGTTTTGGCGCAGTATTTT. The encoded protein is CASSPGVLAQYF.

The V gene is TRBV19, the J gene TRBJ1-5, with 9 bases aligning to TRBD1. The CDR3 loop spans 15 amino acids. Germline V gene data show CDR1 as LNHDA and CDR2 as SQIVND (reference sequence). V was clipped by 6 bases and J by 4 bases; unmatched bases: 7. The CDR3 spells CASSETGTGNQPQHF. The CDR3 DNA sequence: TGTGCCAGTAGCGAAACCGGGACAGGGAATCAGCCCCAGCATTTT.

The chain combines TRBV6-5 with TRBJ1-1; D gene uncertain. Germline V CDR1 and CDR2: MNHEY, SVGAGI. Trimming stripped 4 bases from V and 4 bases from J, with 7 bases between. This CDR3 has 12 amino acids. The chain's CDR3 is CASSSPGTEAFF. The CDR3 DNA reads as TGTGCCAGCAGTTCCCCCGGCACTGAAGCTTTCTTT.

This sequence joins TRBV4-1 and TRBJ2-1; D is possibly TRBD1 (5 bases). Trimming cost V 1 base and J 12 bases, with 19 bases left between them. CDR3 size: 15 residues. Germline V gene lookup returns CDR1 MGHRA and CDR2 YSYEKL. The CDR3 DNA is TGCGCCAGCAGCCAAGTTCCGACAGCCAGAGAAGGGCAGTTCTTC. This translates into CASSQVPTAREGQFF.

The chain recombines TRBV24-1 with TRBJ2-1, with TRBD2 identical over 11 bases. After removal of 4 bases from V and 4 bases from J, the junction contained 5 bases not matched to a gene. The germline CDR1 and CDR2 sequences are KGHDR and SFDVKD. This CDR3 is built from 16 residues. As DNA, the CDR3 is TGTGCCACCAGTGAGGTGGGACTAGCGGATTACAATGAGCAGTTCTTC. Its protein is CATSEVGLADYNEQFF.

The chain couples TRBV3-1 (or the pseudogene TRBV3-2) to TRBJ2-1; TRBD2 might be the D (6 bases). Trimming took off 0 bases at V and 0 bases at J, with 15 bases between the two ends. CDR3 length: 18 residues. Germline V gene lookup returns CDR1 LGHDT and CDR2 YNNKEL (reference sequence). CDR3 region: CASSQEAASESSYNEQFF. CDR3 coding DNA: TGTGCCAGCAGCCAAGAAGCGGCTAGCGAAAGCTCCTACAATGAGCAGTTCTTC.

CDR3 bases: TGTGCCAGCAGCTTGGAACAGGGAGTAACCTACGAGCAGTACTTC. Residues: CASSLEQGVTYEQYF. The V call is TRBV11-2, the J call TRBJ2-7; weak D call: TRBD1 (6 bases). The CDR3 runs to 15 residues. Germline V gene data show CDR1 as SGHAT and CDR2 as FQNNGV. Trimming took off 3 bases at V and 2 bases at J, with 14 bases between the two ends.

This chain connects TRBV28 to TRBJ2-3; maybe TRBD2 (5 bases). The CDR3 is made up of 15 amino acids. Per germline, CDR1 MDHEN and CDR2 SYDVKM. Trimming took 1 base from V and 2 from J, leaving 10 bases between them. The CDR3 loop reads CASSLSASPTDTQYF. In DNA form, the CDR3 reads TGTGCCAGCAGTTTATCGGCTAGCCCCACAGATACGCAGTATTTT.

The genes are TRBV19 and TRBJ1-5; D remains ambiguous. There are 12 residues in the CDR3. Germline CDR1 LNHDA, CDR2 SQIVND (reference sequence). Trimming took 7 bases from V and 3 from J, leaving 7 bases between them. The CDR3 nucleotides are TGTGCCAGTAACCCACTCAATCAGCCCCAGCATTTT. Encoded protein: CASNPLNQPQHF.

For the CDR3, the DNA is TGTGCCAGCAGTGTAGCGAACCAGAGAGACGAGCAGTACTTC. Translated, it gives CASSVANQRDEQYF. The V call is TRBV7-2, the J call TRBJ2-7, with D tentatively TRBD2 (5 bases). Germline V gene sequence: CDR1 SGHTA, CDR2 FQGNSA. V dropped 6 bases and J dropped 5 bases, with 17 bases sitting between them. The CDR3 covers 14 residues.

DNA for the CDR3: TGTGCCAGCAGTTACCCTGGAGATTACGAGCAGTACTTC. Protein: CASSYPGDYEQYF. This chain links TRBV6-2 or TRBV6-3 with TRBJ2-7; no reliable D call. The V end was cut by 2 bases, the J end by 4 bases, with 9 bases between. Germline loops: CDR1 MNHEY, CDR2 SVGEGT. CDR3 size: 13 residues.

This clone was picked up one time. The CDR3 coding sequence is TGTGCCAGCAGCTTCCGAGGGGGACCAGGCACAGATACGCAGTATTTT. The encoded protein is CASSFRGGPGTDTQYF. The V and J genes are TRBV11-2 and TRBJ2-3; D perhaps matches TRBD1 (6 bases). CDR3 size: 16 residues. With 3 bases removed from V and 1 base from J, the gap between germline ends came to 14 bases. The germline V gene has CDR1 SGHAT and CDR2 FQNNGV.

The chain recombines TRBV5-8 with TRBJ1-1; D call uncertain. The CDR3 is made up of 14 amino acids. Per germline, CDR1 SGHTS and CDR2 YDEGEE. The V and J ends lost 10 bases and 3 bases respectively, with 19 bases between them. The CDR3 region has the DNA TGTGCCGGTCGTCAGAGGGCGCGGGACACTGAAGCTTTCTTT. Protein product: CAGRQRARDTEAFF.

The DNA for the CDR3 is TGTGCCAGCAGTCGCGGACTAGCGGGGGGTCAAGAGACCCAGTACTTC. It encodes CASSRGLAGGQETQYF. This chain connects TRBV27 to TRBJ2-5, with TRBD2 identical over 14 bases. The germline gives CDR1 MNHEY, CDR2 SMNVEV (reference sequence). Trimming removed 5 bases from V and 2 bases from J; junction bases left unmatched: 4. The CDR3 has 16 amino acids.

V is TRBV6-2 or TRBV6-3 and J is TRBJ2-1; 7 positions match TRBD1. The length of the CDR3 is 16 residues. V shed 5 bases and J 4 bases; nucleotides not matched to a gene: 11. Looked up from germline, CDR1 is MNHEY and CDR2 is SVGEGT. The CDR3 here is CASSRDSRPQYNEQFF. In nucleotides, the CDR3 is TGTGCCAGCAGTCGGGACAGTCGGCCCCAGTACAATGAGCAGTTCTTC.